Reported below is one T cell receptor beta chain. The target antigen is unknown. This sample was taken from a study of cytomegalovirus exposure and HLA in healthy donors. Study at large: Prior work identified roughly 120 million unique TCR beta sequences in approximately 200 million T cells. Across a few hundred genotyped donors, over 70% landed in the Caucasian-associated ancestry cluster. Study outcomes and limitations: Later, an analysis showed that TCR beta chains associated with HLA were more clonally expanded than others that were equally common. A reported reduction in N-insertions relative to the approximately 670-donor mean was seen in an Asian-associated ancestry cluster in a later analysis.

The primer mix had 60 Vbeta and 13 Jbeta primers. Clones were read by immunoSEQ multiplex PCR, and TCRdb kept only the in-frame ones, dropping some. This table has 150,000 to 200,000 clones, 75% appearing once. The sample consisted of PBMCs. This clonotype originated in a woman between 50 and 59 years old in good health and CMV-seropositive.

The CDR3 nucleotides read TGTGCCAGCAGTCCATCCAGCACAGATACGCAGTATTTT. Amino acids: CASSPSSTDTQYF. The chain uses TRBV2 and TRBJ2-3; the D is unclear. The CDR3 has 13 amino acids. Germline CDR1 reads SNHLY; CDR2 reads FYNNEI. V shed 5 bases and J shed 0 bases, with 6 bases lying between them. The whole variable domain, filled in from reference TRBV2 and TRBJ2-3, reads EPEVTQTPSHQVTQMGQEVILRCVPISNHLYFYWYRQILGQKVEFLVSFYNNEISEKSEIFDDQFSVERPDGSNFTLKIRSTKLEDSAMYFCASSPSSTDTQYFGPGTRLTVL.